Each of the 10 T cell receptor beta chains below was sequenced from the same sample in a study of cytomegalovirus exposure and HLA in healthy donors. A multiplex PCR was run with 60 Vbeta primers and 13 Jbeta primers. The repertoire was sequenced with immunoSEQ multiplex PCR; TCRdb's copy has only in-frame clones and lacks some. The data show 200,000 to 250,000 clones, roughly 80% seen once. Sequenced material: PBMCs. The receptors were sampled from a woman in her forties in good health and CMV-seropositive.

The J gene is TRBJ2-7, the V gene TRBV2; maybe TRBD1 (6 bases). Germline V lookup: CDR1 SNHLY, CDR2 FYNNEI. The CDR3 contains 14 residues. The V end was cut by 8 bases, the J end by 2 bases, with 16 bases between. The CDR3 loop reads CASLEGDIPYEQYF. The CDR3 coding sequence is TGTGCCAGCCTAGAGGGGGACATACCCTACGAGCAGTACTTC.

The V and J genes are TRBV27 and TRBJ1-2; TRBD1 aligns across 10 bases. The CDR3 extends over 14 amino acids. Trimming cost V 6 bases and J 1 base; bases outside gene matches: 2. The germline V gene encodes CDR1 MNHEY and CDR2 SMNVEV (reference sequence). Here the CDR3 DNA reads TGTGCCAGCAGCGACAGGGGGCTTAACTATGGCTACACCTTC. Amino acids: CASSDRGLNYGYTF.

This chain connects TRBV7-9 to TRBJ1-1, with 8 positions matching TRBD1. V lost 4 bases, J lost 5 bases, and 3 bases stayed unmatched. Per the germline V gene, CDR1 is SEHNR and CDR2 is FQNEAQ (reference sequence). The CDR3 is made up of 13 amino acids. CDR3 sequence: CASSYTGGTEAFF. CDR3 coding DNA: TGTGCCAGCAGCTATACAGGGGGTACTGAAGCTTTCTTT. The variable domain in full, completed from reference TRBV7-9 and TRBJ1-1, reads DTGVSQNPRHKITKRGQNVTFRCDPISEHNRLYWYRQTLGQGPEFLTYFQNEAQLEKSRLLSDRFSAERPKGSFSTLEIQRTEQGDSAMYLCASSYTGGTEAFFGQGTRLTVV.

For this clone: The same CDR3 arises from other DNA sequences in this sample as well. V gene TRBV25-1 combines with J gene TRBJ1-1, with a tentative D call TRBD1 (6 bases). Deletions cut 2 bases from V and 0 bases from J, with 7 bases between. Per the germline V gene, CDR1 is MGHDK and CDR2 is SYGVNS. CDR3 length: 14 residues. The DNA of the CDR3 is TGTGCCAGCAGTGAAGACAGGTTGAACACTGAAGCTTTCTTT. Translation gives CASSEDRLNTEAFF.

The V gene is TRBV21-1, the J gene TRBJ2-7; the listed D gene, TRBD1, was not tested against the DNA. TRBV21-1 is tagged as a pseudogene. The CDR3 extends over 17 amino acids. The CDR3 region has the DNA TGTGCCAGCAGCAAATTAGACAGGGAGGTCAGGTCCTACGAGCAGTACTTC. This codes for CASSKLDREVRSYEQYF.

CDR3 nucleotides: TGTGCCAGCAGCTTGCAGGGGGCGAATTTGGCTTTCTTT. This translates into CASSLQGANLAFF. The chain employs TRBV5-6 and TRBJ1-1; 8 bases fit TRBD1. Trimming took 1 base from V and 11 from J; bases not matched to a gene: 7. The CDR3 runs to 13 residues. Germline CDR1 and CDR2: SGHDT and YYEEEE.

The rearrangement joins TRBV7-9 to TRBJ1-4, with 9 bases fitting TRBD1. V dropped 5 bases and J dropped 8; count of bases not matched to a gene: 9. Germline CDR1 and CDR2: SEHNR and FQNEAQ (reference sequence). The CDR3 has 15 residues. CDR3 sequence: CASSQDRGIREKLFF. DNA for the CDR3: TGTGCCAGCAGCCAAGACAGGGGGATAAGGGAAAAACTGTTTTTT.

J is TRBJ1-1 and V is TRBV30; tentatively, D is TRBD1 (5 bases). This CDR3 spans 14 amino acids. Trimming shortened V by 0 bases and J by 1 base, and 9 bases separated the two germline ends. Germline V gives CDR1 GTSNPN, CDR2 SVGIG (reference sequence). The chain's CDR3 is CAWSVGTENTEAFF. Here the CDR3 DNA reads TGTGCCTGGAGTGTGGGGACTGAGAACACTGAAGCTTTCTTT.

The sample holds a few counts of this clone. For the CDR3, the DNA is TGTGCCAGCAGCCCTTTACAGGGGGAGGTGGGCTACACCTTC. Translated, it gives CASSPLQGEVGYTF. This chain connects TRBV7-2 to TRBJ1-2, with 8 bases matching TRBD1. This CDR3 comprises 14 residues. Germline CDR1 is SGHTA and CDR2 is FQGNSA. Germline trimming cut 5 bases from V and 8 bases from J; bases unmatched to any gene: 10.

This clone was counted a single time. The V and J genes are TRBV27 and TRBJ1-5; D call uncertain. The CDR3 spans 12 residues. Germline-derived CDR1 and CDR2 are MNHEY and SMNVEV (reference sequence). V was pared by 5 bases and J by 6 bases, with 8 bases between. The CDR3 spells CASSPNSQPQHF. CDR3 nucleotide sequence: TGTGCCAGCAGTCCAAACAGTCAGCCCCAGCATTTT.